This TCR beta chain was sequenced in a study of blood T cell repertoires in COVID-19. Looking at the study overall: From the United States, Italy and Spain came samples of acute and convalescent COVID-19. In each case, the material was cDNA or gDNA derived from T cells, B-cell-depleted T cells, or PBMCs.

Per the study methods: Estimates of nucleated cell counts were drawn from the amplification of reference gene primers. TCRdb's copy holds only in-frame clones and misses some; the assay was immunoSEQ multiplex PCR. V, J and clone size derive from that table, while D and trimming were established from the DNA sequence. Here the sample spans roughly 120,000 clones, around 85% being singletons. Patients of the Seattle cohort, enrolled during active infection, were followed longitudinally. This clonotype was obtained from a woman aged 60-75 years with COVID-19, enrolled during active disease. Sample: peripheral blood.

The CDR3 sequence: CASSRDFQETQYF. The DNA for the CDR3 is TGCGCCAGCAGCCGCGACTTCCAAGAGACCCAGTACTTC. This chain uses TRBV5-1 with TRBJ2-5, with D unresolved. The germline CDR1 and CDR2 sequences are SGHRS and YFSETQ. Trimming cost V 4 bases and J 1 base, with 8 bases left between them. The CDR3 is 13 amino acids.